The 21 T cell receptor beta chains below were found in one sample sequenced in a study of tumor-infiltrating lymphocytes in primary liver carcinoma. A constant-region primer primed TCR beta cDNA synthesis from about 490 ng of total RNA. Researchers made the TCR beta libraries by running three nested multiplex PCR rounds with slightly modified ARM-PCR. In the first two PCR rounds, TRBV1-TRBV30 forward primers were paired with a C-beta reverse primer, and each round lasted about 9 cycles. From the multiplex PCR reads, TCRdb called clonotypes with MiXCR, one entry per CDR3 protein. The top ten hold 15% to 20% of the sample, which has tens of thousands of distinct CDR3 sequences, over 60% seen once. Extraction of RNA together with DNA used about 17-31 mg of unsorted bulk tissue. Material: liver tumor tissue from sampling region 1. Subset: tumor region T1, superior pole. The origin of the receptors is a man aged 40-49 years with primary liver carcinoma and hepatitis B virus infection.

In this sample, this clonotype turned up many times. The rearrangement uses TRBV12-3 or TRBV12-4 and TRBJ2-1, with 7 positions matching TRBD2. V trimming: 7 bases; J trimming: 7 bases; junction bases outside the gene matches: 13. This CDR3 is 15 amino acids long. The CDR3 sequence: CASTPGAGVRNEQFF. The DNA of the CDR3 is TGTGCCAGCACCCCCGGGGCGGGAGTGCGGAATGAGCAGTTCTTC.

To note about this clonotype: An end of the junction differs from the germline gene, which may be a read error. The CDR3 sequence is CASSPGTNSESFF. In DNA form, the CDR3 reads TGTGCCAGCAGCCCCGGGACGAACAGTGAAAGTTTCTTC. The chain couples TRBV11-1 to TRBJ1-1; possible D gene TRBD1, 5 bases. The CDR3 runs to 13 residues. Germline values: CDR1 SGHAT, CDR2 FQDESV (reference sequence).

This clonotype has just a few counts. A much larger clone sits a single nucleotide away, making a read error possible. V is TRBV7-9 and J is TRBJ2-5; D uncertain. The CDR3 contains 13 residues. Germline-derived CDR1 and CDR2 are SEHNR and FQNEAQ (reference sequence). CDR3 coding DNA: TGTGCCAGCAGGTTAGGCGTACAAGAGACCCAGTACTTC. Encoded protein: CASRLGVQETQYF.

Remarks on this clonotype: Relative to the germline gene, one junction end is altered; a read error may explain this. The chain combines TRBV11-2 with TRBJ2-1; D unclear. Germline CDR1 reads SGHAT; CDR2 reads FQNNGV. This CDR3 has 14 residues. DNA of the CDR3: TGTGCCGGCAGCTCCGTTGCAGGCGATAATGAGCAGTTCTTC. It yields the protein CAGSSVAGDNEQFF.

Of note for this clonotype: At one of its ends the junction is not consistent with the germline gene, which may arise from a read error. J is TRBJ2-2 and V is TRBV10-3; possible D gene TRBD2, 6 bases. The CDR3 consists of 13 residues. The germline V gene has CDR1 ENHRY and CDR2 SYGVKD. CDR3 loop: CAAGSSNTRELFF. The CDR3 nucleotides are TGTGCCGCCGGAAGCAGCAACACCCGGGAGCTATTCTTT.

Details on this clonotype: The junction departs from the called germline gene at one end, perhaps through a read error. The chain employs TRBV7-9 and TRBJ1-1; D uncertain. Germline V gene data show CDR1 as SEHNR and CDR2 as FQNEAQ (reference sequence). This CDR3 is built from 13 residues. CDR3 DNA sequence: TGTGCCAGCAGCTTCGAACAGAACGGTGAAGCTTTATTT. It translates to CASSFEQNGEALF.

As concerns this clonotype: The junction departs from the called germline gene at one end, perhaps through a read error. The CDR3 nucleotides are TGTACCAGCAGCGTATCGGGAACTATCCGTGAGACCCAGTACTTC. Encoded protein: CTSSVSGTIRETQYF. The chain is built from TRBV12-3 or TRBV12-4 and TRBJ2-5; possible D gene TRBD2, 5 bases. The CDR3 has 15 amino acids.

Comment on this clonotype: This may be a read error, as it is one base from a much larger clone. This chain links TRBV28 with TRBJ2-3, with D maybe TRBD2 (5 bases). CDR3 size: 12 residues. In germline, CDR1 is MDHEN, CDR2 SYDVKM. The CDR3 region has the DNA TGTGTCAGCAGTTTCGGGGTAGATACGCAGTATTTT. Translated, it gives CVSSFGVDTQYF.

Concerning this clonotype: The junction does not match germline at one end; this may be a read error. The rearrangement uses TRBV6-6 and TRBJ2-2; unclear D gene. The CDR3 runs to 12 residues. Germline loops: CDR1 MNHNY, CDR2 SVGAGI (reference sequence). The CDR3 region has the DNA TGTGACAGCATCCTATCCTCCGGGGAGCTGTTTTTT. It codes for CDSILSSGELFF.

The chain couples TRBV6-1 to TRBJ2-7; D is unresolved. The length of the CDR3 is 13 residues. Deletions cut 8 bases from V and 3 bases from J, with 14 bases between. Germline CDR1 reads MNHNS; CDR2 reads SASEGT. This CDR3 is CASGGWVIYEQYF. In nucleotides, the CDR3 is TGTGCCAGCGGTGGATGGGTTATCTACGAGCAGTACTTC.

A few counts support this clonotype. This clone may be a read error of a much larger clone one base away. This chain uses TRBV19 with TRBJ2-3; tentatively, D is TRBD1 (7 bases). V shed 10 bases and J shed 4 bases, with 18 bases lying between them. CDR1 LNHDA and CDR2 SQIVND come from the germline V gene (reference sequence). This CDR3 comprises 14 residues. In DNA form, the CDR3 reads TGTGCCAATAGACCTCAGGGGGGCGCAGATACGCAGTATTTT. Its translation is CANRPQGGADTQYF.

With respect to this clonotype: A much more abundant neighbour one base away suggests this may be a read error. The CDR3, as DNA: TGTGCCACCAGCTTAGAGGGAAAAGCTTACGAGCAGTACTTC. Its protein product is CATSLEGKAYEQYF. The chain carries TRBV7-9 and TRBJ2-7, with a tentative D call TRBD2 (5 bases). Germline-derived CDR1 and CDR2 are SEHNR and FQNEAQ (reference sequence). There are 14 residues in the CDR3.

This clonotype occurred many times. The CDR3 does not close with the conserved phenylalanine or tryptophan, likely indicating a read error. The J gene is TRBJ1-1, the V gene TRBV4-1; 8 bases are shared with TRBD1. CDR3 length: 15 residues. The J segment lost 4 bases and the V segment lost 4 bases, leaving 8 bases of the junction unmatched. The germline V gene encodes CDR1 MGHRA and CDR2 YSYEKL. CDR3 nucleotide sequence: TGCGCCAGCAGCCCCAACACAGGGGGGGGCACTGAAGCTTTCCTT. Translated: CASSPNTGGGTEAFL.

In the case of this clonotype: One end of the junction varies from germline; a read error may be responsible. The chain carries TRBV12-3 or TRBV12-4 and TRBJ2-1; TRBD1 might be the D (7 bases). The CDR3 is 16 amino acids. The CDR3 DNA reads as TGTGCCAGCAGGTCAATTGCAGGGGGGTCCTACAATGAGCAGTTCTTT. Its protein product is CASRSIAGGSYNEQFF.

This clonotype has a handful of counts. This sequence may be a read error, since a much larger clone differs from it by one base. The V and J genes are TRBV7-8 and TRBJ2-1, with no clear D. The V gene's germline CDR1 is SGHVS and CDR2 FQNEAQ. Trimming pared 3 bases from V and 12 bases from J, leaving 12 bases between. There are 12 residues in the CDR3. CDR3 amino acids: CASSFSSRGQFF. The CDR3 nucleotides read TGTGCCAGCAGCTTTAGCTCACGAGGGCAGTTCTTC.

The CDR3 DNA sequence: TGTGCCAGCAACTCGAGGGGGGGCACAGATACGCAGTATTTT. Amino acids: CASNSRGGTDTQYF. The V call is TRBV7-9, the J call TRBJ2-3; D assignment may be TRBD1 or TRBD2 (6 bases each). The CDR3 runs 14 residues. Deletions cut 7 bases from V and 1 base from J, with 12 bases between. CDR1 and CDR2 (germline): SEHNR, FQNEAQ (reference sequence). Full variable domain (rest looked up from reference TRBV7-9 and TRBJ2-3): DTGVSQNPRHKITKRGQNVTFRCDPISEHNRLYWYRQTLGQGPEFLTYFQNEAQLEKSRLLSDRFSAERPKGSFSTLEIQRTEQGDSAMYLCASNSRGGTDTQYFGPGTRLTVL.

About this clonotype itself: The junction departs from germline at one end; a sequencing error may be responsible. This chain uses TRBV15 with TRBJ2-2, with 8 nucleotides matching TRBD2. The CDR3 has 16 amino acids. Germline V gives CDR1 LNHNV, CDR2 YYDKDF (reference sequence). For the CDR3, the DNA is TGTGCCACCAGCAGCGAGACTAGCGCGAACACCGGGAAGCTGTTTTTT. Its protein is CATSSETSANTGKLFF. Variable domain in full (rest from reference TRBV15 and TRBJ2-2): DAMVIQNPRYQVTQFGKPVTLSCSQTLNHNVMYWYQQKSSQAPKLLFHYYDKDFNNEADTPDNFQSRRPNTSFCFLDIRSPGLGDTAMYLCATSSETSANTGKLFFGEGSRLTVL.

Points on this clonotype: Since the CDR3 does not end with the conserved phenylalanine or tryptophan, this likely comes from a read error. The chain joins TRBV7-8 to TRBJ2-1, with D maybe TRBD2 (6 bases). Looked up from germline, CDR1 is SGHVS and CDR2 is FQNEAQ. The CDR3 has 14 amino acids. CDR3 amino acids: CASSLAEAYNEQFL. The CDR3 coding sequence is TGTGCTAGCAGCTTAGCGGAGGCCTACAATGAGCAGTTCCTC.

The CDR3 is CSATGTGNEKLFF. In DNA form, the CDR3 reads TGCAGTGCTACCGGGACAGGCAATGAAAAACTGTTTTTT. The chain joins TRBV20-1 to TRBJ1-4, with 8 positions matching TRBD1. The CDR3 sequence is 13 residues long. Germline V gene lookup returns CDR1 DFQATT and CDR2 SNEGSKA (reference sequence). V was pared by 4 bases and J by 5 bases, with 3 bases of the junction left unmatched.

V and J are TRBV2 and TRBJ1-5; D remains unclear. With 7 bases removed from V and 0 bases from J, the gap between germline ends came to 10 bases. The germline V gene encodes CDR1 SNHLY and CDR2 FYNNEI. CDR3 length: 14 amino acids. CDR3 nucleotide sequence: TGTGCCAGCAATGAGGCGGTTAGCAATCAGCCCCAGCATTTT. Translated, it gives CASNEAVSNQPQHF.

Remarks on this clonotype: One end of the junction does not line up with germline, which may come from a read error. The chain carries TRBV6-1 and TRBJ2-7; D might be TRBD2 (5 bases). CDR3 size: 14 residues. Germline CDR1 reads MNHNS; CDR2 reads SASEGT. The CDR3 spells CASTPSRSEGEQYF. CDR3 coding DNA: TGTGCTAGCACCCCTAGCAGGAGTGAAGGTGAGCAGTACTTC.